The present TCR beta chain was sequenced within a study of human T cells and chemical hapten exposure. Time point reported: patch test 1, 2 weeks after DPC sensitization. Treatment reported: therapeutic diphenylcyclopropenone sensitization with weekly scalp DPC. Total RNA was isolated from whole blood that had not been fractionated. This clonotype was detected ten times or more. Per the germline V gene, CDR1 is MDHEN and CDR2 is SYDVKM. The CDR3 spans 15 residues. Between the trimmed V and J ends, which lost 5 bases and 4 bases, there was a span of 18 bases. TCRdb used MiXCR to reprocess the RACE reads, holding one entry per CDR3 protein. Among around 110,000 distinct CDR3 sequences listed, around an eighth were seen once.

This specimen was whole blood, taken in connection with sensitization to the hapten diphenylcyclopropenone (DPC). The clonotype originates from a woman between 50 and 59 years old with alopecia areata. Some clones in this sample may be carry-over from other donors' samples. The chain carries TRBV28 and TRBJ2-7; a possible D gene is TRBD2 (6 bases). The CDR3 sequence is CASSPGRDFTYEQYF. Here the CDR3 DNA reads TGTGCCAGCAGTCCCGGACGGGACTTTACGTACGAGCAGTACTTC.